This T cell receptor (beta chain) was recorded in a study of blood T cell repertoires in COVID-19. Sequencing was performed with immunoSEQ multiplex PCR; in TCRdb, only in-frame clones are kept and a portion is missing. The table includes more than 65,000 clones, about four fifths detected once. The CDR3 has 14 residues. Trimming shortened V by 4 bases and J by 6 bases, and 15 bases separated the two germline ends. Per the germline V gene, CDR1 is ENHRY and CDR2 is SYGVKD. This chain links TRBV10-3 with TRBJ2-5; D uncertain. This sequence was found in a man in his fifties with active COVID-19. Sequences were obtained from peripheral blood. The CDR3 region has the DNA TGTGCCATCAGTGGTTCCACGGGTAGGAAGACCCAGTACTTC. Protein: CAISGSTGRKTQYF.